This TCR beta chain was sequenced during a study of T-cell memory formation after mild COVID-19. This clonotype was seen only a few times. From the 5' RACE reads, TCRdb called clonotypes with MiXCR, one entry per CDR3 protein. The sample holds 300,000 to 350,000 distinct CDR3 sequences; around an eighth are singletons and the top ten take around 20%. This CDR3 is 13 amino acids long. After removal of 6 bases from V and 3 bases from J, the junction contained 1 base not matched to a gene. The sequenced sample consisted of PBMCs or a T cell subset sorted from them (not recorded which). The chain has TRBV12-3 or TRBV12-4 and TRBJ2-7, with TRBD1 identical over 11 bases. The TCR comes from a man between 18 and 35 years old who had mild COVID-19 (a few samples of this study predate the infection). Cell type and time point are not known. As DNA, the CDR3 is TGTGCCAGCAGGGGGACAGGGGGCTACGAGCAGTACTTC. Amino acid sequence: CASRGTGGYEQYF.